This TCR beta chain emerged from a study of early T cells in non-severe SARS-CoV-2 infection. On the study more broadly: Bulk RNA from unsorted whole blood was sequenced; chains were unpaired. Overall study findings and caveats: There was a bias toward anti-spike CD8 responses in VDJdb matching, which missed private and CD4 specificities.

The TCR library protocol attached unique molecular identifiers to the individual cDNA molecules. TCRdb reprocessed the 5' RACE reads with MiXCR, giving one entry per CDR3 protein. The sample includes some 29,000 distinct CDR3 sequences, around 5.1% seen only once; the top ten take 10% to 11%. This clonotype was seen only a few times. As yet, its antigen is unknown. Per the germline V gene, CDR1 is SEHNR and CDR2 is FQNEAQ (reference sequence). Between the trimmed V and J ends, which lost 3 bases and 5 bases, there was a span of 14 bases. This CDR3 contains 15 residues. The clonotype comes from an adult who was a healthcare worker with PCR-confirmed SARS-CoV-2 infection or an uninfected control (not recorded which). The specimen sequenced was whole blood. V gene TRBV7-9 combines with J gene TRBJ1-5; D not certain. The CDR3 region has the DNA TGTGCCAGCAGCTTGGCGGGCCGTGGGGATCAGCCCCAGCATTTT. Translated, it gives CASSLAGRGDQPQHF. Variable domain in full (rest from reference TRBV7-9 and TRBJ1-5): DTGVSQNPRHKITKRGQNVTFRCDPISEHNRLYWYRQTLGQGPEFLTYFQNEAQLEKSRLLSDRFSAERPKGSFSTLEIQRTEQGDSAMYLCASSLAGRGDQPQHFGDGTRLSIL.